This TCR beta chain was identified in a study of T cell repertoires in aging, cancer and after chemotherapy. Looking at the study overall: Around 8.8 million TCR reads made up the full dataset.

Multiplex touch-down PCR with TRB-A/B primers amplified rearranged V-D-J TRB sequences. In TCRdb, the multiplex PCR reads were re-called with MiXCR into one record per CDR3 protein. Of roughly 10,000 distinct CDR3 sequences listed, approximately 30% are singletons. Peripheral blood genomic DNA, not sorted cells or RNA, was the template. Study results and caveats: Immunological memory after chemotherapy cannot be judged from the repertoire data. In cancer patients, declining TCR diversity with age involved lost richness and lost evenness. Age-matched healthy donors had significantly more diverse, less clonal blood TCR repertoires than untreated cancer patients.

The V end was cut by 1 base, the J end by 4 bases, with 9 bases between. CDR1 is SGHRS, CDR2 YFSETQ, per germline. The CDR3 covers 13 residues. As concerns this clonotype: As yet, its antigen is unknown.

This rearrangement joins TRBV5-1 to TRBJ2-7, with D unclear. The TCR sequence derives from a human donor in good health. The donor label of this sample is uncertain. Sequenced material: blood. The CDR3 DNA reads TGCGCCAGCAGCTTGACTTTGGGGTACGAGCAGTACTTC. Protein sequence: CASSLTLGYEQYF.